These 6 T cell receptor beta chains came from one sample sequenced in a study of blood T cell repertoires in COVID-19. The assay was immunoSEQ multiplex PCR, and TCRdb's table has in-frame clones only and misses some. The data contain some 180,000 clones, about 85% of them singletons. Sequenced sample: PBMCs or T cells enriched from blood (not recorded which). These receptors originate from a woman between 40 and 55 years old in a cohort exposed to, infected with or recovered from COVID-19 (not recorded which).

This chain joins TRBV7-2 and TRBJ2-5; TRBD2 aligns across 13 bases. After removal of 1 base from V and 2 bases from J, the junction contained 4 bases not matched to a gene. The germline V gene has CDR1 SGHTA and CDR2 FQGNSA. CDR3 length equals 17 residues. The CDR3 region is CASSLGTSGSRQETQYF. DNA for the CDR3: TGTGCCAGCAGCTTAGGGACTAGCGGGAGCAGGCAAGAGACCCAGTACTTC.

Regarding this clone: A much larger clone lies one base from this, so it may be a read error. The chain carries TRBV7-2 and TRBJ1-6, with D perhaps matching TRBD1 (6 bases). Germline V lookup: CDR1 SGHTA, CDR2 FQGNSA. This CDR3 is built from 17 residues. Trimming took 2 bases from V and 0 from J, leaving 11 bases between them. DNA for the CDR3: TGTGCCAGCAGCTTATTTGGGGGCAGCTCCTATAATTCACCCCTCCACTTT. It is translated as CASSLFGGSSYNSPLHF.

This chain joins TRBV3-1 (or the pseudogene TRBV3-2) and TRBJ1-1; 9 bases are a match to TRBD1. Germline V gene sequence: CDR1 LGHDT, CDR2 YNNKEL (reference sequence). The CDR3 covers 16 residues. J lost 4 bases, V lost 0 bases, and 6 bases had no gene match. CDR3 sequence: CASSQEMDRGFTEAFF. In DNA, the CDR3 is TGTGCCAGCAGCCAAGAAATGGACAGGGGATTCACTGAAGCTTTCTTT.

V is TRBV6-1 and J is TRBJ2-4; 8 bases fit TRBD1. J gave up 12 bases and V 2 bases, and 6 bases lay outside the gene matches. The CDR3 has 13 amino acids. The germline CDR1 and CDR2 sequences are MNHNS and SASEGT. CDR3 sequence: CASSEITGGYQYF. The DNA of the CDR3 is TGTGCCAGCAGTGAAATAACAGGGGGTTATCAGTACTTC.

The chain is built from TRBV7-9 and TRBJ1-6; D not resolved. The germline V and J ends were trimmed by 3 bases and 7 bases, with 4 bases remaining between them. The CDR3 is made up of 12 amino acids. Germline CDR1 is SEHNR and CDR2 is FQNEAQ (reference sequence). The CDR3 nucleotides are TGTGCCAGCAGCTTTCAAAATTCACCCCTCCACTTT. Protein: CASSFQNSPLHF.

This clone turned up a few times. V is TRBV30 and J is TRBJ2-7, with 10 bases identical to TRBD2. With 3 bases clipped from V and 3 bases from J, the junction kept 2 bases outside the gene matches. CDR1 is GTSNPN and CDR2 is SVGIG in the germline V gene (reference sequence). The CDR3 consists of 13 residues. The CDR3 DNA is TGTGCCTGGAGGTGGACTAGCGGCTACGAGCAGTACTTC. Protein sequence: CAWRWTSGYEQYF. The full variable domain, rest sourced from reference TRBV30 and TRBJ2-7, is SQTIHQWPATLVQPVGSPLSLECTVEGTSNPNLYWYRQAAGRGLQLLFYSVGIGQISSEVPQNLSASRPQDRQFILSSKKLLLSDSGFYLCAWRWTSGYEQYFGPGTRLTVT.